The rows below give T cell receptor beta chains drawn from one sample of a study of tumor and adjacent non-tumor tissue in lung cancer. Using its own MiXCR run on the multiplex PCR reads, TCRdb lists one record per CDR3 protein. The table includes about 110,000 distinct CDR3 sequences, approximately 87% detected once. The sample was lung tumor tissue. These TCRs come from a man aged 70 or older with non-small cell lung cancer. CDR3s include the opening cysteine and the closing phenylalanine or tryptophan. The order of the fields is CDR3 DNA, CDR3 protein, V gene, D gene, J gene, clone size. The D gene is left open where the match is weak. The listing skips clone size in some rows; elsewhere it reads once, few, many or a size class.

TGTGCCAGCAGTTACCTGGGGGCGGGCTGTGGCTACACTTTC | CASSYLGAGCGYTF | TRBV6-5 | . | TRBJ1-2 | .
TGTGTCAGCAGCTTAGGAGGGGGTCAGAACGGGGAGCTGTTTTTT | CVSSLGGGQNGELFF | TRBV11-3 | . | TRBJ2-2 | .
TGTGCCAGCACCCAACGGGGACAGGGTCATTCTGAAACTTTCTTT | CASTQRGQGHSETFF | TRBV6-1 | TRBD1 | TRBJ1-1 | .
TGTACCAGCAGTGACAGACTAGCGAGAAACATTGAGTACTTC | CTSSDRLARNIEYF | TRBV6-5 | TRBD2 | TRBJ2-4 | .
TGTGCCAGCAGGGGGACTAGCGGGTCCTACGAGCAGTACTTC | CASRGTSGSYEQYF | TRBV6-1 | TRBD2 | TRBJ2-7 | many
TGCAGTGCTAGAGATACGGGTAGCGGGAGGTCATATCAGTACTTC | CSARDTGSGRSYQYF | TRBV20-1 | TRBD2 | TRBJ2-7 | many
TGTGCCAGCAACCTAACCTCAGGGTCAAATATGCAGTATTTT | CASNLTSGSNMQYF | TRBV11-2 | . | TRBJ2-3 | .
TGTGCCAGCAGCCACAGCACAGATACGCAGTATTTT | CASSHSTDTQYF | TRBV11-2 | . | TRBJ2-3 | .
TGCGCCAGCAGCCATTCCACCGGGACAGGGGTCTATAATGAGCAGTTCTTC | CASSHSTGTGVYNEQFF | TRBV4-1 | TRBD1 | TRBJ2-1 | .
TGTGTTAGCAGCATCCTAGGGACTAGCGGGGGCTACAATGAGCAGTTCTTC | CVSSILGTSGGYNEQFF | TRBV11-3 | TRBD2 | TRBJ2-1 | .
TGTGCCACGGGGACAGGAAGCACTGAAGCTTTCTTT | CATGTGSTEAFF | TRBV15 | TRBD1 | TRBJ1-1 | many
TGTGCCTGCAGGACCGGGACAGGCTTGGTCATTGAAGCTATCTTT | CACRTGTGLVIEAIF | TRBV6-5 | TRBD1 | TRBJ1-1 | .
TGTGCCATCAGCCTCGGCGGGGGCCGGACTGAAGCTTTCTTC | CAISLGGGRTEAFF | TRBV11-2 | . | TRBJ1-1 | .
TGTGCTAGCATTTTCTCCCCAACAACTAATGAAAAACTGTTTTTT | CASIFSPTTNEKLFF | TRBV6-5 | . | TRBJ1-4 | once
TGTGCCAGCAGCTTAGCGCAGAGCAAGGAAGCGTTTAAGGGGGAGCTGTTTTTT | CASSLAQSKEAFKGELFF | TRBV7-8 | . | TRBJ2-2 | .
TGTACCATCAGTGGGGGAGTCCGAAGGTCCTATGAGCAGTACTTC | CTISGGVRRSYEQYF | TRBV10-3 | . | TRBJ2-7 | .
TGTGCCAGCTGTGGGGTTAATAGCTATCTGCCCCAGCATTTT | CASCGVNSYLPQHF | TRBV6-2/TRBV6-3 | . | TRBJ1-5 | .
TGCGCCAGCGGGCACTCCGGGGCCAACTTCCTGACGTTC | CASGHSGANFLTF | TRBV6-1 | . | TRBJ2-6 | .
TGCGCCAGCAGCTTGGGAAGATACCACTTCTACAAGCAGTACTTC | CASSLGRYHFYKQYF | TRBV5-1 | . | TRBJ2-7 | .
TGTGTCAGCAACCCGATGACAGTTTCCGTGAACGAGCAGTACTTC | CVSNPMTVSVNEQYF | TRBV11-3 | . | TRBJ2-7 | .
TGTGCCAGGAGCTCCCTACCGGGGGGGCAACGAATGCAACCCGGGGAGCTGTTTTTT | CARSSLPGGQRMQPGELFF | TRBV5-5 | TRBD2 | TRBJ2-2 | once
TGTGCCAGTAAGGGAGGGGACATAGAAGCTTTCTTT | CASKGGDIEAFF | TRBV12-3/TRBV12-4 | . | TRBJ1-1 | .
TGCGCCAACAGCCAATCCTTACTCAAGCAGTATTTC | CANSQSLLKQYF | TRBV4-1 | . | TRBJ2-7 | .
TGCGCCAGCAGCTTAGATAGTTCACCCCTCCACTTT | CASSLDSSPLHF | TRBV11-1 | . | TRBJ1-6 | .
TGTGCCAGCAGTCCTACCTGGCAGTCTTGTCATAACTTCGATAATTCAACCCTCCACTTT | CASSPTWQSCHNFDNSTLHF | TRBV28 | . | TRBJ1-6 | .
TGTGCCAGCAGCCCACGAGCAACGGCTTCACCCCACAACTTT | CASSPRATASPHNF | TRBV6-2/TRBV6-3 | . | TRBJ1-6 | once
TGCGCCAGCAGCTTGCAGGCGCGCCGTAATGAAAAACTGTTTTTT | CASSLQARRNEKLFF | TRBV5-1 | . | TRBJ1-4 | once
TGTGCCAGCAGTTTATGCGGGAGTTACGAGCAGTACTTC | CASSLCGSYEQYF | TRBV12-3/TRBV12-4 | TRBD2 | TRBJ2-7 | .
TGCAGTCAGAACTACGTGGAGAACACTGGAGCTTTCTTT | CSQNYVENTGAFF | TRBV20-1 | . | TRBJ1-1 | .
TGTGCCAGCAATTACTCGGTGGGACAGCCCTCATACGAGCAGTACTTC | CASNYSVGQPSYEQYF | TRBV6-6 | TRBD1 | TRBJ2-7 | .
TGCAGTGCTAGCAAGGCCGGGACAGGGACAATGGATACGCAGTATTTT | CSASKAGTGTMDTQYF | TRBV20-1 | TRBD1 | TRBJ2-3 | few
TGTGTCAGCAGTTACGGTGGAGTAACTAACTATGGCTACACCTTC | CVSSYGGVTNYGYTF | TRBV6-5 | . | TRBJ1-2 | .
TGCGGCGTTCTCCAGACGGGAGCCTATGGCTATAGCTTC | CGVLQTGAYGYSF | TRBV29-1 | . | TRBJ1-2 | .
TGCAGCGTTAACACAGGGGGCACTGGGGCCAATGTCCTGACTTTC | CSVNTGGTGANVLTF | TRBV29-1 | TRBD1 | TRBJ2-6 | .
TGTGCCAGGAGTTACTCAAGGGGCTATGAGCAGTACTTC | CARSYSRGYEQYF | TRBV6-6 | . | TRBJ2-7 | .
TGTGCCAGTAGTTACTTCGGGACTAGCGGGGAGGGGTACTTTAAAGGGGAGCTGTTCTTT | CASSYFGTSGEGYFKGELFF | TRBV6-5 | TRBD2 | TRBJ2-2 | once
TGTGCCAGCAGCTTAGTCAGGGCCCAGAACAATGAGCAGTTCTTC | CASSLVRAQNNEQFF | TRBV7-9 | . | TRBJ2-1 | .
TGTGTCAGCAACTTGCCGGGGGGGGAGCAGTTCTTC | CVSNLPGGEQFF | TRBV5-4 | TRBD2 | TRBJ2-1 | .
TGTGCCAGGAGCTGGACACGAGCCAAAAACATTCAGTACTTC | CARSWTRAKNIQYF | TRBV6-6 | . | TRBJ2-4 | .
TGCAGCGTTTCGGGACAGGGGATTAGAGCTTTCTTT | CSVSGQGIRAFF | TRBV29-1 | TRBD1 | TRBJ1-1 | .
TGTGCCAGCAGCCATACCGGGACAGATATCCTCTATGGTTACACCTTC | CASSHTGTDILYGYTF | TRBV4-2 | TRBD1 | TRBJ1-2 | .
TGCAGTGCTACCAGGGAGTGGGATATGCAGTACTTT | CSATREWDMQYF | TRBV20-1 | . | TRBJ2-3 | .
TGTGCCAGCAGCCTACTAGGGACTAGCAGGGGCTACGATGAGCAGCTCTTC | CASSLLGTSRGYDEQLF | TRBV11-3 | TRBD2 | TRBJ2-1 | .
TGTGCCAGCAGTCAAGATGGGTTGGGGCTTGGCACAGATACGCAGTATTTT | CASSQDGLGLGTDTQYF | TRBV14 | . | TRBJ2-3 | .
TGTGCCAGCAGTTTATTGATAGGGTTTGGTTATGGTTACATCTTC | CASSLLIGFGYGYIF | TRBV12-3/TRBV12-4 | . | TRBJ1-2 | .
TGTGCCAGCAGCTTGGGTAGCGGGGGTGTGTGGGAGACCCAGTACTTC | CASSLGSGGVWETQYF | TRBV5-4 | TRBD2 | TRBJ2-5 | many
TGCGCCAGCAGCTCGTATAAGGAGCAGTACTTC | CASSSYKEQYF | TRBV5-1 | . | TRBJ2-7 | .
TGCGCCAGCAGCCAAGAAATACAGAGTGGGGGTTTTACCGAGCAGTACTTC | CASSQEIQSGGFTEQYF | TRBV4-1 | . | TRBJ2-7 | .
TGTGCCAGTAGTGACAGACTAGCGAGAAACATTCAGTGCTTC | CASSDRLARNIQCF | TRBV6-5 | TRBD2 | TRBJ2-4 | once
TGTGCCAGCAACCAGGCTGACAGTAGTCAGCCCCAGTATTTT | CASNQADSSQPQYF | TRBV4-2 | . | TRBJ2-3 | .
TGCAGTACCCCCGACGGGACTAGTCGTTACAATGAGCAGTTCTTC | CSTPDGTSRYNEQFF | TRBV20-1 | TRBD2 | TRBJ2-1 | .
TGCACTGTTAGACTTACAGGGCGGGTGTCCCAACATTTT | CTVRLTGRVSQHF | TRBV20-1 | . | TRBJ1-5 | .
TGCGCCATCATACCCGGTCATAGCAATCAGCCCCAGTATTTT | CAIIPGHSNQPQYF | TRBV5-1 | . | TRBJ2-3 | .
TGTGGTACCAGCGTCAAGTGGGGTGGCACTGAAGCTTTCTTT | CGTSVKWGGTEAFF | TRBV11-2 | . | TRBJ1-1 | .